What follows are 24 T cell receptor beta chains derived from one specimen sequenced in a study of cytomegalovirus exposure and HLA in healthy donors. PCR used 60 Vbeta primers and 13 Jbeta primers. The protocol was immunoSEQ multiplex PCR, while the TCRdb copy is restricted to in-frame clones and leaves out a portion. Of around 91,000 clones listed, roughly 83% are singletons. The source material was PBMCs. The receptors come from a man aged 18-30 years in good health and CMV-seronegative.

The chain has TRBV5-8 and TRBJ1-5; TRBD1 agrees at 7 bases. CDR3 length: 15 amino acids. With V trimmed by 4 bases and J by 1 base, 5 bases remained unmatched. From germline, CDR1 is SGHTS and CDR2 YDEGEE. This CDR3 reads CASSAGGWSNQPQHF. The CDR3 DNA reads TGTGCCAGCAGCGCAGGGGGATGGAGCAATCAGCCCCAGCATTTT. The full variable domain, with the rest looked up from reference TRBV5-8 and TRBJ1-5, is EAGVTQSPTHLIKTRGQQATLRCSPISGHTSVYWYQQALGLGLQFLLWYDEGEERNRGNFPPRFSGRQFPNYSSELNVNALELEDSALYLCASSAGGWSNQPQHFGDGTRLSIL.

The CDR3 reads CASTRDRGQGQPQHF. Written as DNA, the CDR3 is TGTGCCAGCACGAGAGACAGGGGGCAGGGGCAGCCCCAGCATTTT. The rearrangement links TRBV2 to TRBJ1-5; 10 positions match TRBD1. Germline V CDR1 and CDR2: SNHLY, FYNNEI. The CDR3 has 15 amino acids. J lost 7 bases, V lost 7 bases, and 10 bases had no gene match.

This clone was detected once. The rearrangement links TRBV10-2 to TRBJ2-7; 13 bases match TRBD2. The CDR3 is 16 residues long. V was clipped by 4 bases and J by 2 bases; unmatched bases: 5. CDR1 is WSHSY and CDR2 is SAAADI in the germline V gene. The CDR3 DNA reads TGCGCCAGCAGTGGGGGGACTAGCGGGATTCCCTACGAGCAGTACTTC. Its translation: CASSGGTSGIPYEQYF.

By sample share, this clone is medium-sized (0.01 to 0.1%). The genes are TRBV29-1 and TRBJ1-1; TRBD1 matches at 10 bases. This CDR3 is built from 13 residues. CDR1 and CDR2 from the germline V gene are SQVTM and ANQGSEA. V lost 7 bases, J lost 4 bases, and 6 bases stayed unmatched. The CDR3 protein is CSAWTGGFTEAFF. The CDR3 DNA follows: TGCAGCGCTTGGACAGGGGGGTTCACTGAAGCTTTCTTT.

The rearrangement links TRBV6-5 to TRBJ1-5; no reliable D call. This CDR3 region has 14 residues. V was shortened by 5 bases and J by 3 bases, with 11 bases between the two germline ends. Germline V CDR1 and CDR2: MNHEY, SVGAGI. DNA of the CDR3: TGTGCCAGCAGTCCGCGTGCGGCCAATCAGCCCCAGCATTTT. Encoded protein: CASSPRAANQPQHF.

This clone was counted a few times. V usage is TRBV4-1 and J usage is TRBJ2-3, with D unresolved. The ends were cut back, 2 bases at V and 4 bases at J, with 7 bases in the middle. The germline CDR1 and CDR2 sequences are MGHRA and YSYEKL. The CDR3 has 13 amino acids. The CDR3 bases are TGCGCCAGCAGCCAACAAATTTCAGATACGCAGTATTTT. Translating it yields CASSQQISDTQYF.

The chain links TRBV6-5 to TRBJ2-1, with 14 positions matching TRBD2. The CDR3 covers 15 residues. Germline trimming cut 5 bases from V and 8 bases from J; bases unmatched to any gene: 5. CDR1 and CDR2 (germline): MNHEY, SVGAGI. CDR3 coding DNA: TGTGCCAGCAGTGTGGGGACTAGCGGGAGCCATGAGCAGTTCTTC. The encoded protein is CASSVGTSGSHEQFF.

The CDR3 region is CASSAGQGRDQPQHF. The CDR3 DNA sequence: TGTGCCAGCAGCGCGGGACAGGGTCGAGATCAGCCCCAGCATTTT. V is TRBV9 and J is TRBJ1-5, with 9 bases fitting TRBD1. The CDR3 contains 15 residues. CDR1 is SGDLS, CDR2 YYNGEE, per germline. Trimming cost V 3 bases and J 5 bases; bases outside gene matches: 6.

CDR3 DNA: TGTGCCAGCAGTTCTGGGCCGTCCGAGCAGTACTTC. Protein product: CASSSGPSEQYF. The chain recombines TRBV7-9 with TRBJ2-7; D uncertain. The germline V and J ends were trimmed by 6 bases and 6 bases, with 12 bases remaining between them. The CDR3 spans 12 residues. CDR1 is SEHNR and CDR2 is FQNEAQ in the germline V gene (reference sequence).

The rearrangement uses TRBV15 and TRBJ1-1; maybe TRBD1 (5 bases). Trimming took off 2 bases at V and 6 bases at J, with 16 bases between the two ends. Germline V gives CDR1 LNHNV, CDR2 YYDKDF (reference sequence). This CDR3 has 15 residues. This CDR3 reads CATSRSWGVSAEAFF. The DNA of the CDR3 is TGTGCCACCAGCAGAAGTTGGGGGGTTTCGGCTGAAGCTTTCTTT.

The chain is built from TRBV5-4 and TRBJ2-2; D remains unclear. The CDR3 is 12 residues long. V lost 4 bases, J lost 4 bases, and 5 bases lay in between. CDR1 and CDR2 (germline): SGHNT, YYREEE (reference sequence). CDR3 residues: CASSRGTGELFF. The CDR3 nucleotides read TGTGCCAGCAGCCGCGGCACCGGGGAGCTGTTTTTT.

The rearrangement joins TRBV29-1 to TRBJ2-7; 7 bases align to TRBD1. This CDR3 is 11 amino acids long. Unmatched junction bases numbered 3, after V lost 7 bases and J lost 3 bases. Germline V lookup: CDR1 SQVTM, CDR2 ANQGSEA. The CDR3 reads CSAGTVYEQYF. The CDR3 region has the DNA TGCAGCGCCGGGACAGTCTACGAGCAGTACTTC.

The rearrangement links TRBV20-1 to TRBJ2-7; D uncertain. Trimming pared 5 bases from V and 7 bases from J, leaving 12 bases between. CDR1 is DFQATT, CDR2 SNEGSKA, per germline (reference sequence). CDR3 length: 11 residues. The CDR3 nucleotides are TGCAGTGCTTTCCGGCTAGAGGAGCAGTACTTC. Its translation is CSAFRLEEQYF.

The chain has TRBV5-1 and TRBJ2-1; D gene ambiguous. Trimming took off 0 bases at V and 7 bases at J, with 14 bases between the two ends. The V gene's germline CDR1 is SGHRS and CDR2 YFSETQ. The CDR3 has 15 amino acids. CDR3 nucleotides: TGCGCCAGCAGCTTGGCAAGACTCGAAACTAATGAGCAGTTCTTC. It translates to CASSLARLETNEQFF.

This clone has more than one count but fewer than ten. This rearrangement joins TRBV11-2 to TRBJ1-4, with D perhaps matching TRBD1 (5 bases). The CDR3 contains 15 residues. V was clipped by 5 bases and J by 4 bases, with 14 bases between them. CDR1 is SGHAT, CDR2 FQNNGV, per germline. This CDR3 reads CASSVRQNSNEKLFF. CDR3 nucleotides: TGTGCCAGCAGCGTCCGACAGAACAGTAATGAAAAACTGTTTTTT.

The chain couples TRBV13 to TRBJ2-7; 8 bases fit TRBD1. The V gene end was trimmed by 5 bases and the J gene end by 4 bases; junction bases not matched to a gene: 7. Germline assignment: CDR1 PRHDT and CDR2 FYEKMQ (reference sequence). This CDR3 comprises 14 residues. CDR3 sequence: CASSGTRGRYEQYF. The CDR3 DNA reads as TGTGCCAGCAGCGGGACCAGGGGGCGGTACGAGCAGTACTTC.

This clone was picked up a small number of times. The genes are TRBV15 and TRBJ1-3; weak D call: TRBD1 (5 bases). Germline lookup yields CDR1 LNHNV and CDR2 YYDKDF (reference sequence). The CDR3 is made up of 14 amino acids. V was shortened by 6 bases and J by 0 bases, with 9 bases between the two germline ends. CDR3 protein: CATRGPLSGNTIYF. CDR3 nucleotides: TGTGCCACCAGGGGGCCGCTCTCTGGAAACACCATATATTTT.

As DNA, the CDR3 is TGTGCCAGCAGCCTCCCAGGTCAGGAGCAGTTCTTC. Protein sequence: CASSLPGQEQFF. The V gene is TRBV11-2, the J gene TRBJ2-1; no reliable D call. Germline-derived CDR1 and CDR2 are SGHAT and FQNNGV. The CDR3 runs to 12 residues. Trimming removed 5 bases from V and 10 bases from J, with 12 bases in between.

In the case of this clone: A junction boundary mismatches the germline segment, possibly from a read error. The chain couples TRBV18 to TRBJ1-5, with D possibly TRBD1 on 5 matching bases. The CDR3 loop spans 16 amino acids. CDR1 is KGHSH, CDR2 LQKENI, per germline. The CDR3 nucleotides read TGTGCCAGCTCACTTCACGCCTCGGGGGGAGCAATCATGATTGCTTTT. This sequence encodes CASSLHASGGAIMIAF.

The chain couples TRBV19 to TRBJ1-1; TRBD1 agrees at 10 bases. The CDR3 extends over 19 amino acids. Trimming at V came to 11 bases and at J to 5 bases, leaving 26 bases not matched to a gene. Germline V gene lookup returns CDR1 LNHDA and CDR2 SQIVND (reference sequence). The CDR3 DNA reads TGTGCCTCTCACGGAGGACAGGGGGTTTTGTTTGGGCGTTTTACTGAAGCTTTCTTT. It yields the protein CASHGGQGVLFGRFTEAFF.

This clone was detected only once. This chain joins TRBV7-8 and TRBJ2-1; the D gene is possibly TRBD2 (5 bases). Germline V gives CDR1 SGHVS, CDR2 FQNEAQ. The CDR3 contains 13 residues. V lost 4 bases and J 10 bases, leaving 14 bases between the germline ends. The DNA of the CDR3 is TGTGCCAGCAGCTCCCAGACTAATTACGAGCAGTTCTTC. Its translation is CASSSQTNYEQFF.

The chain joins TRBV29-1 to TRBJ1-2, with TRBD1 identical over 10 bases. The CDR3 runs to 14 residues. J lost 4 bases, V lost 6 bases, and 8 bases had no gene match. Germline CDR1 and CDR2: SQVTM and ANQGSEA. The CDR3: CSVVGTGVGYGYTF. DNA of the CDR3: TGCAGCGTGGTTGGGACAGGGGTGGGCTATGGCTACACCTTC. The variable domain in full, with the rest retrieved from reference TRBV29-1 and TRBJ1-2, is SAVISQKPSRDICQRGTSLTIQCQVDSQVTMMFWYRQQPGQSLTLIATANQGSEATYESGFVIDKFPISRPNLTFSTLTVSNMSPEDSSIYLCSVVGTGVGYGYTFGSGTRLTVV.

This sequence joins TRBV10-3 and TRBJ1-4; D is unresolved. Germline CDR1 reads ENHRY; CDR2 reads SYGVKD. The CDR3 is made up of 13 amino acids. V was cut by 2 bases and J by 5 bases, with 6 bases left in between. The CDR3 loop reads CAISEGENEKLFF. The CDR3 DNA reads as TGTGCCATCAGTGAGGGGGAGAATGAAAAACTGTTTTTT.

The chain combines TRBV2 with TRBJ1-1; TRBD1 matches at 7 bases. Germline V lookup: CDR1 SNHLY, CDR2 FYNNEI. This CDR3 is built from 11 residues. V gave up 8 bases and J gave up 5 bases; unmatched junction bases: 2. In nucleotides, the CDR3 is TGTGCCAGCTCCAGGGGGACTGAAGCTTTCTTT. This sequence encodes CASSRGTEAFF. The full variable domain, completed using reference TRBV2 and TRBJ1-1, is EPEVTQTPSHQVTQMGQEVILRCVPISNHLYFYWYRQILGQKVEFLVSFYNNEISEKSEIFDDQFSVERPDGSNFTLKIRSTKLEDSAMYFCASSRGTEAFFGQGTRLTVV.